The entry below describes one T cell receptor beta chain. Profiling relied on immunoSEQ multiplex PCR, and the TCRdb table lists in-frame clones only, not all of them. The profile shows around 100,000 clones, around 90% of them singletons. The CDR3 contains 15 residues. Trimming removed 4 bases from V and 8 bases from J, with 17 bases in between. Germline CDR1 MNHNS, CDR2 SASEGT. These data are taken from a study of T cell changes during pregnancy in multiple sclerosis. The material was peripheral blood, obtained in the third trimester of pregnancy. This clonotype was sampled from a female donor with multiple sclerosis, enrolled in a pregnancy study. V and J are TRBV6-1 and TRBJ1-4; D call uncertain. The CDR3 DNA is TGTGCCAGCAGTGCCAACAGCCCCAGTGAGGAAAAACTGTTTTTT. Residues: CASSANSPSEEKLFF.